The present T cell receptor (beta chain) was sequenced within a study of cytomegalovirus exposure and HLA in healthy donors. This clone is classed as medium-sized. Only in-frame clones appear in the TCRdb table, and some are missing; sequencing was by immunoSEQ multiplex PCR. The data show under 80,000 clones, 94% seen once. The germline V gene encodes CDR1 MNHNS and CDR2 SASEGT. Between the trimmed V and J ends, which lost 4 bases and 6 bases, there was a span of 21 bases. The length of the CDR3 is 16 residues. Sequences were obtained from PBMCs. The gene calls are TRBV6-1 and TRBJ1-2; TRBD1 might be the D (6 bases). The receptor was isolated from a woman under 30 in good health and CMV-seronegative. The CDR3 protein is CASSANTGSGGNGYTF. The DNA for the CDR3 is TGTGCCAGCAGTGCTAACACAGGGTCTGGGGGCAATGGCTACACCTTC.